This entry features one T cell receptor (beta chain) sequence. This specimen comes from a study of blood T cell repertoires in COVID-19. Method: immunoSEQ multiplex PCR; TCRdb's copy keeps in-frame clones and lacks some. The sample includes 300,000 to 400,000 clones, roughly 90% of them seen just once. The V gene's germline CDR1 is SNHLY and CDR2 FYNNEI. V shed 6 bases and J 1 base; nucleotides not matched to a gene: 10. The CDR3 sequence is 16 residues long. The source is a woman aged 30 to 39 who had been exposed to COVID-19. The sequencing sample was made of PBMCs or T cells enriched from blood (not recorded which). This rearrangement joins TRBV2 to TRBJ1-1; 8 bases align to TRBD1. The CDR3: CASRRGWGQENTEAFF. As DNA, the CDR3 is TGTGCCAGCAGGAGGGGTTGGGGACAGGAGAACACTGAAGCTTTCTTT.